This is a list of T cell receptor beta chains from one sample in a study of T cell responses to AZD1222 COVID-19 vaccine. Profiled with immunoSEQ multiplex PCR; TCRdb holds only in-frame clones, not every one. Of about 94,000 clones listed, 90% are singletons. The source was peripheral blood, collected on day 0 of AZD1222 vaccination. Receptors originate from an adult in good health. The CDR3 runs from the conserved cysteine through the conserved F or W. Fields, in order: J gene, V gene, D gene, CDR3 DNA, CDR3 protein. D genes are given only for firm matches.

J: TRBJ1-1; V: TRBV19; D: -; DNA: TGTGCCAGTAGTTTAGGAAGGATTGAAGCTTTCTTT; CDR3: CASSLGRIEAFF
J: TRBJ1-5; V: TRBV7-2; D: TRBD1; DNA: TGTGCCAGCAGCCCGGGACAGTCACCCAATCAGCCCCAGCATTTT; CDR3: CASSPGQSPNQPQHF
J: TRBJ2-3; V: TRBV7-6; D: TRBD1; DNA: TGTGCCAGCAGCTCCAGACAGGGGGCAGATACGCAGTATTTT; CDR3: CASSSRQGADTQYF
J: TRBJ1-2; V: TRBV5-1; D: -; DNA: TGCGCCAGCAGCTCTGAGGTGGTCTATGGCTACACCTTC; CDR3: CASSSEVVYGYTF
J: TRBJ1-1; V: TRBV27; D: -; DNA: TGTGCCAGCAGTTACTCGAGCAGGGAGGTGTGGAACACTGAAGCTTTCTTT; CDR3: CASSYSSREVWNTEAFF
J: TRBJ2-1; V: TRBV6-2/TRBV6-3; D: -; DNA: TGTGCCAGCAGTACCACCGACAGGCGGCAGTTCTTC; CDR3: CASSTTDRRQFF
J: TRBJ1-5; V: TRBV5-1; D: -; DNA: TGCGCCAGCAGCTTGGGGGGCCTCGGCAATCAGCCCCAGCATTTT; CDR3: CASSLGGLGNQPQHF
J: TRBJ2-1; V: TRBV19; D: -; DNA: TGTGCCAGTAGTATCTGGCAGAGCTCCTACAATGAGCAGTTCTTC; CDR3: CASSIWQSSYNEQFF
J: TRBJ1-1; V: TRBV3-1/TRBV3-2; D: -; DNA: TGTGCCAGCAGCCAAGATATAGGGCAGGGTGGCACTGAAGCTTTCTTT; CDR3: CASSQDIGQGGTEAFF
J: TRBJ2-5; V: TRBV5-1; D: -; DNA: TGCGCCAGCAGCTCCAGGGTTGGAGAGACCCAGTACTTC; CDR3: CASSSRVGETQYF